A single sample gave rise to the 5 T cell receptor beta chains below, sequenced in a study of shared clonotypes between healthy human individuals. The method was immunoSEQ multiplex PCR; TCRdb's version includes in-frame clones alone and lacks a portion of them. The sample shows about 2.3 million clones, roughly 92% of them seen only once. What was sequenced was naive CD4+ T cells from PBMCs. As to subset: CD45RA+ positively selected. The origin of the receptors is a man aged 18 to 29 in good health. Some clones in this sample may be carry-over from other donors' samples.

This chain joins TRBV2 and TRBJ1-1, with a possible D match to TRBD1 (6 bases). This CDR3 contains 13 residues. Germline V gene lookup returns CDR1 SNHLY and CDR2 FYNNEI. V lost 6 bases and J lost 5, with 13 bases in between. The CDR3 DNA is TGTGCCAGCAGAACAACAGGGTTTACTGAAGCTTTCTTT. It translates to CASRTTGFTEAFF.

This clone was detected once. This chain links TRBV5-1 with TRBJ2-4; D may be TRBD2 (6 bases). Germline V gives CDR1 SGHRS, CDR2 YFSETQ. The CDR3 has 18 amino acids. Trimming removed 1 base from V and 6 bases from J, with 23 bases in between. The CDR3 nucleotides read TGCGCCAGCAGCTTGTGGGATGGGACTTCCCCCTTAAGAAACATTCAGTACTTC. Amino acids: CASSLWDGTSPLRNIQYF.

As for this clone: At one end, the junction sequence differs from germline, possibly due to a read error. The V call is TRBV5-5, the J call TRBJ2-6, with 7 bases lining up with TRBD1. The CDR3 consists of 18 residues. CDR1 SGHKS and CDR2 YYEKEE come from the germline V gene (reference sequence). The CDR3 region has the DNA TGTGCCAGCAGGCGCGGACAGGTACGATCCTCTGGGGCCAACGTCCTAACTTTC. Its protein product is CASRRGQVRSSGANVLTF.

This chain connects TRBV4-1 to TRBJ1-6; 8 bases match TRBD1. Per the germline V gene, CDR1 is MGHRA and CDR2 is YSYEKL. V lost 1 base, J lost 8 bases, and 10 bases stayed unmatched. The CDR3 runs to 17 residues. DNA for the CDR3: TGCGCCAGCAGCCAAGCTTTCCCGGGACAGGCCCATTCACCCCTCCACTTT. The encoded protein is CASSQAFPGQAHSPLHF.

The chain is built from TRBV5-4 and TRBJ2-7, with a possible D match to TRBD2 (5 bases). There are 15 residues in the CDR3. The germline V gene has CDR1 SGHNT and CDR2 YYREEE (reference sequence). Between the trimmed V and J ends, which lost 1 base and 5 bases, there was a span of 16 bases. The CDR3 nucleotides read TGTGCCAGCAGCTTGTCGAGCGTTGCGGGCCACGAGCAGTACTTC. Translating gives CASSLSSVAGHEQYF.